The source of this T cell receptor beta chain is a study of Graves' ophthalmopathy and Graves' hyperthyroidism. General observations from the study: Blood was where most expanded thyroid clonotypes above 0.001 frequency also turned up.

The sample holds a few counts of this clonotype. Its antigen remains unknown. Amplified material comprised TCR beta CDR3 regions derived from RNA transcripts. First-round RT-PCR used HTBI primers; second-round multiplex PCR followed. One entry per CDR3 protein, called by TCRdb with MiXCR from the multiplex PCR reads. The sample has about half a million distinct CDR3 sequences, under 15% seen once. The germline V gene encodes CDR1 LGHNA and CDR2 YNFKEQ. V was clipped by 2 bases and J by 4 bases, with 11 bases between them. The CDR3 loop spans 15 amino acids. The rearrangement joins TRBV4-2 to TRBJ2-2; possibly TRBD1 or TRBD2 for D (6 bases each). Sample: blood. This TCR was sampled from a woman in her thirties with Graves' ophthalmopathy. CDR3 bases: TGTGCCAGCAGCCAACGGGGGCAGGGCACCGGGGAGCTGTTTTTT. Residues: CASSQRGQGTGELFF.